Below, 8 T cell receptor beta chains from the same sample are listed, as sequenced in a study of radiation and T cells in renal cell carcinoma. This table comes from immunoSEQ multiplex PCR, and its TCRdb copy is limited to in-frame clones, with some not included. The table shows just under 150,000 clones, with approximately 86% occurring only once. Time point reported: blood 4 weeks post-SBRT, at nephrectomy. The treatment: 15 Gy SBRT to primary tumor, nephrectomy 4 weeks later. The sample here was blood, taken from a patient whose treatment included radiotherapy and nephrectomy. Receptors originate from a woman between 50 and 59 years old with renal cell carcinoma.

The chain has TRBV29-1 and TRBJ2-7; D may be TRBD2 (5 bases). CDR3 length equals 13 residues. CDR1 is SQVTM, CDR2 ANQGSEA, per germline. V dropped 3 bases and J dropped 5 bases, with 14 bases sitting between them. In DNA form, the CDR3 reads TGCAGCGTTGATAAATGGGAGAGCAACGAGCAGTACTTC. It is translated as CSVDKWESNEQYF.

This clone has just one count. The J gene is TRBJ2-7, the V gene TRBV28; D is unclear. Per the germline V gene, CDR1 is MDHEN and CDR2 is SYDVKM. V lost 7 bases, J lost 2 bases, and 9 bases lay in between. The CDR3 consists of 12 residues. The CDR3 is CASTPGAYEQYF. In DNA form, the CDR3 reads TGTGCCAGCACGCCTGGGGCCTACGAGCAGTACTTC. Full variable domain (outside the CDR3, taken from reference TRBV28 and TRBJ2-7): DVKVTQSSRYLVKRTGEKVFLECVQDMDHENMFWYRQDPGLGLRLIYFSYDVKMKEKGDIPEGYSVSREKKERFSLILESASTNQTSMYLCASTPGAYEQYFGPGTRLTVT.

The chain employs TRBV19 and TRBJ2-7; weak D call: TRBD2 (5 bases). The CDR3 is made up of 13 amino acids. CDR1 is LNHDA, CDR2 SQIVND, per germline (reference sequence). Trimming stripped 9 bases from V and 3 bases from J, with 15 bases between. The CDR3 spells CASSRFRGYEQYF. CDR3 coding DNA: TGTGCCAGCTCCCGTTTCCGGGGCTACGAGCAGTACTTC. The entire variable domain, with the rest obtained from reference TRBV19 and TRBJ2-7, is as follows: DGGITQSPKYLFRKEGQNVTLSCEQNLNHDAMYWYRQDPGQGLRLIYYSQIVNDFQKGDIAEGYSVSREKKESFPLTVTSAQKNPTAFYLCASSRFRGYEQYFGPGTRLTVT.

The chain uses TRBV5-1 and TRBJ2-3; D is possibly TRBD2 (5 bases). The CDR3 contains 14 residues. The V gene lost 0 bases and the J gene lost 2 bases, with 7 bases spanning the gap. CDR1 SGHRS and CDR2 YFSETQ come from the germline V gene. In nucleotides, the CDR3 is TGCGCCAGCAGCTTGGGCGGGTTCACAGATACGCAGTATTTT. It is translated as CASSLGGFTDTQYF.

This chain links TRBV18 with TRBJ1-1, with D perhaps TRBD1 (6 bases). Germline V gives CDR1 KGHSH, CDR2 LQKENI. The V and J ends lost 6 bases and 3 bases respectively, with 14 bases between them. The CDR3 covers 14 residues. The CDR3 protein is CASSPYSGDTEAFF. As DNA, the CDR3 is TGTGCCAGCTCCCCTTACTCAGGGGACACTGAAGCTTTCTTT.

The chain is built from TRBV5-4 and TRBJ2-7; 9 positions agree with TRBD2. V lost 3 bases to trimming and J lost 2 bases; unmatched junction nucleotides: 6. Germline V CDR1 and CDR2: SGHNT, YYREEE (reference sequence). The CDR3 consists of 15 residues. CDR3 nucleotides: TGTGCCAGCAGCTCCACGACTAGCGGCGCCTACGAGCAGTACTTC. Protein: CASSSTTSGAYEQYF.

The CDR3 here is CASAAGKANSGNTIYF. CDR3 sequence (DNA): TGCGCCAGCGCAGCCGGTAAGGCTAACTCTGGAAACACCATATATTTT. The chain has TRBV5-1 and TRBJ1-3, with D uncertain. Trimming cost V 7 bases and J 0 bases, with 17 bases left between them. Per germline, CDR1 SGHRS and CDR2 YFSETQ. The CDR3 consists of 16 residues.

This chain joins TRBV14 and TRBJ1-2; 7 positions match TRBD1. The CDR3 runs to 14 residues. CDR1 is SGHDN, CDR2 FVKESK, per germline. V gave up 4 bases and J gave up 8 bases; unmatched junction bases: 10. For the CDR3, the DNA is TGTGCCAGCAGCCCTAGACAGGGCCGGGAAGGCTACACCTTC. Translated: CASSPRQGREGYTF.